This T cell receptor (beta chain) originates from a study of PD-1 blockade in classical Hodgkin lymphoma. Noted time point: cycle 4 day 1 (C4D1), after around six weeks of nivolumab. Each patient experienced a relapse that followed autologous stem cell transplantation, and brentuximab vedotin exposure varied. Whole-study results and caveats: Significantly greater TCR diversity emerged by C4D1 in CD4+ cells but not CD8+ cells. Newly diagnosed patients reportedly trailed healthy donors in baseline TCR diversity.

Germline V gene lookup returns CDR1 LGHNT and CDR2 FRNRAP. J lost 8 bases, V lost 5 bases, and 6 bases had no gene match. The CDR3 is 13 residues long. The table came from immunoSEQ multiplex PCR; TCRdb's copy has only in-frame clones and leaves some out. In the table there are tens of thousands of clones, over 70% of which are singletons. Remarks on this clone: Its cognate antigen is unknown.

The sample consisted of peripheral blood mononuclear cells (PBMCs), taken before the fourth cycle of nivolumab. This TCR was sampled from a human donor with classical Hodgkin lymphoma. The V gene is TRBV12-5, the J gene TRBJ1-2; 9 positions match TRBD1. This chain's CDR3 is CASGRDRAGGYTF. For the CDR3, the DNA is TGTGCTAGTGGTCGGGACAGGGCCGGGGGCTACACCTTC. The full variable domain, its missing parts supplied by reference TRBV12-5 and TRBJ1-2, is DARVTQTPRHKVTEMGQEVTMRCQPILGHNTVFWYRQTMMQGLELLAYFRNRAPLDDSGMPKDRFSAEMPDATLATLKIQPSEPRDSAVYFCASGRDRAGGYTFGSGTRLTVV.